The text below deals with one T cell receptor (beta chain). Original data processing: Researchers report that nucleated cell counts were estimated from reference gene primer amplification. Data came from immunoSEQ multiplex PCR; TCRdb stores just in-frame clones and leaves some out. Clone size and V and J calls were adopted from that table, with D and trimming inferred from the DNA. The sample carries under 300,000 clones, 86% recorded once. This record belongs to a study of blood T cell repertoires in COVID-19. Study-level background: Researchers got acute and convalescent COVID-19 samples from the United States, Italy and Spain.

Individuals aged roughly 18 to 95 years were recruited from fewer than 30 US areas. All recovered Cohort 3 donors got two negative PCRs, got clearance, or saw symptom resolution. This CDR3 has 17 amino acids. Germline-derived CDR1 and CDR2 are PRHDT and FYEKMQ (reference sequence). V lost 0 bases to trimming and J lost 1 base, with 15 bases between them. V is TRBV13 and J is TRBJ1-1; no reliable D call. Material: PBMCs or T cells enriched from blood (not recorded which). This clonotype originated in a man between 18 and 35 years old who had recovered from COVID-19. CDR3 protein: CASSLGSEGLRNTEAFF. The CDR3 DNA reads TGTGCCAGCAGCTTAGGCTCAGAGGGATTACGGAACACTGAAGCTTTCTTT.